This T cell receptor (beta chain) stems from a study of shared clonotypes between healthy human individuals. On this clone itself: The antigen is unknown.

Germline V gene sequence: CDR1 SNHLY, CDR2 FYNNEI. The CDR3 runs to 14 residues. V gave up 7 bases and J gave up 1 base, with 10 bases separating them. Each subset's genomic DNA was split evenly across several immunoSEQ plates. TCRdb keeps only in-frame clones here, not all; method: immunoSEQ multiplex PCR. Among a few million clones listed, approximately 92% were seen once. The naive CD8 fraction comprised CD45RO-negative cells positively selected for CCR7 and excluded terminally differentiated effector memory CD45RA+ cells. Study outcomes and limitations: Larger richness was generally estimated for naive than memory subsets. Specimens sampled were limited to blood, with tissue repertoires likely differing.

V is TRBV2 and J is TRBJ2-2; D is unresolved. The receptor comes from a man aged 18 to 30 in good health. Some clones in this sample may be carry-over from other donors' samples. The source material was naive CD8+ T cells from PBMCs. The CDR3 bases are TGTGCCAGCATTAGGAGACAGAACACCGGGGAGCTGTTTTTT. This gives the protein CASIRRQNTGELFF.